Listed here is a single TCR beta chain. What it recognizes is unknown. The sample originates from a study of T cell responses to AZD1222 COVID-19 vaccine. Study in general: Pooling was applied to second doses at about 4 or about 12 weeks.

Findings and caveats of the study: Reportedly, close to half of spike-specific TCRs are directed against unmutated variant regions. Baseline seropositivity characterized only six AZD1222 recipients.

Profiling relied on immunoSEQ multiplex PCR, and the TCRdb table lists in-frame clones only, not all of them. This repertoire shows fewer than 200,000 clones, just under 90% found once; its top ten account for about 6.1%. J was trimmed by 1 base and V by 10 bases; bases with no gene match: 7. CDR1 and CDR2 from the germline V gene are MNHEY and SVGAGI. The CDR3 sequence is 14 residues long. The origin of this receptor is an adult in good health. The chain combines TRBV6-5 with TRBJ2-3, with 8 bases aligning to TRBD1. This specimen consisted of peripheral blood, obtained on day 0 of AZD1222 vaccination. The CDR3 nucleotides read TGTGCCACCCGCGGACAGGGCGGCACAGATACGCAGTATTTT. This sequence encodes CATRGQGGTDTQYF.